This T cell receptor (beta chain) comes out of a study of regulatory T cells in long-lasting Graves disease. Whole-study results and caveats: Persistent cases of Graves' showed reduced TCR diversity relative to newly diagnosed patients. Accuracy might have suffered from few samples.

This CDR3 spans 17 amino acids. Germline V gene data show CDR1 as LGHDT and CDR2 as YNNKEL (reference sequence). V shed 1 base, J shed 0 bases, and the junction held 6 bases outside the gene matches. TCR beta libraries were built with iRepertoire HTBI primers and Arm-PCR of CDR3 regions. TCRdb re-called the multiplex PCR reads through MiXCR, storing one row per CDR3 protein. This sample carries 350,000 to 500,000 distinct CDR3 sequences, roughly 23% of them seen once, and the ten largest clones take roughly an eighth. As to time point: persistent/refractory GD, antithyroid drugs over 5 years with positive TRAb. From RNA extracted from PBMCs, the TCR library was made. This clonotype occurred a few times. The antigen is not known.

The sequence was collected from a female donor with Graves disease. The sequences come from peripheral blood mononuclear cells (PBMCs), collected when the disease was refractory, from a patient treated with antithyroid drugs. V and J are TRBV3-1 and TRBJ2-1; 7 bases are a match to TRBD2. The CDR3 nucleotides read TGTGCCAGCAGCCAAGCTAGCGGTAGACCCTCCTACAATGAGCAGTTCTTC. Amino acids: CASSQASGRPSYNEQFF.